This TCR beta chain was profiled in a study of T-cell memory formation after mild COVID-19. This clonotype was observed a few times. With 2 bases removed from V and 5 bases from J, the gap between germline ends came to 11 bases. Germline V CDR1 and CDR2: SGHAT, FQNNGV. The CDR3 totals 14 residues. One entry per CDR3 protein results from TCRdb running MiXCR on the 5' RACE reads. The data contain roughly 300,000 distinct CDR3 sequences, approximately 8% of them singletons. The source of this sequence is a man between 18 and 29 years old who had mild COVID-19 (a few samples of this study predate the infection). Cell type and time point are not known. The sequenced sample was PBMCs or a T cell subset sorted from them (not recorded which). The J gene is TRBJ2-3, the V gene TRBV11-2; the D is unclear. In DNA form, the CDR3 reads TGTGCCAGCAGCTTAAGGGTCCCCCTAGATACGCAGTATTTT. This codes for CASSLRVPLDTQYF.